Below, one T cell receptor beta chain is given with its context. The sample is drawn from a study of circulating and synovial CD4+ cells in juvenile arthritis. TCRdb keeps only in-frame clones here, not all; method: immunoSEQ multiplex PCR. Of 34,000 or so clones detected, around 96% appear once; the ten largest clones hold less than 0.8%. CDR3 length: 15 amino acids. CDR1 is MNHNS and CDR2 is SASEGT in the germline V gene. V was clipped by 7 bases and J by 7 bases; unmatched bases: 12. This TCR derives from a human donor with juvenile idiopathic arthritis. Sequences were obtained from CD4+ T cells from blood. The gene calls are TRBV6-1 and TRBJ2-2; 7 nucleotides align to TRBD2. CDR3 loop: CASKPASGADGELFF. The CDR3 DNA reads TGTGCCAGCAAGCCGGCAAGCGGGGCTGACGGGGAGCTGTTTTTT.